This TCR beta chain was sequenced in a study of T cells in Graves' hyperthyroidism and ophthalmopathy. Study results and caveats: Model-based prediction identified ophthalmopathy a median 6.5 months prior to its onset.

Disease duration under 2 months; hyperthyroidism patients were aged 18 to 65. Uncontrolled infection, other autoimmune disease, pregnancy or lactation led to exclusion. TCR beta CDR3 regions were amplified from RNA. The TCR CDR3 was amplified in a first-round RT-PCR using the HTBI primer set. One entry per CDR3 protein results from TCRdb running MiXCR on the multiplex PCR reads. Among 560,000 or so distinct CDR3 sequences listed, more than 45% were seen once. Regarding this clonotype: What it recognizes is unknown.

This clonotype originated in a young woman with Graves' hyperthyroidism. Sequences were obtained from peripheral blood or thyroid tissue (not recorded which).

The CDR3 sequence: CATSDFGYNEQFF. The CDR3, as DNA: TGTGCCACCAGTGATTTTGGATACAATGAGCAGTTCTTC. The chain links TRBV24-1 to TRBJ2-5; D not certain. With the DNA end fitting TRBJ2-1 better, the J assignment may be wrong. The CDR3 is 13 amino acids. The germline gives CDR1 KGHDR, CDR2 SFDVKD.